These 12 T cell receptor beta chains were all obtained from the same sample, sequenced in a study of metastatic and nonmetastatic thyroid tumors. Patients underwent thyroid surgery, and none had received any treatment before it. TCRdb redid the clone calls on the PCR reads using MiXCR. This table holds 13,000 or so clones, about 28% found once. Sequencing was done on a sample of blood. These receptor sequences come from a female donor with papillary thyroid cancer or a benign thyroid nodule (not recorded which). Some clones in this sample may be carry-over from other donors' samples.

On this clone: Mismatch with germline at one junction end may stem from a read error. This chain connects TRBV5-1 to TRBJ1-1; D ambiguous. The CDR3 covers 13 residues. Germline CDR1 SGHRS, CDR2 YFSETQ. The CDR3 region has the DNA TGCGCCAGCAGCTTAGTGGCGATAACTGAAGGTTTCTTT. It is translated as CASSLVAITEGFF.

Of note for this clone: This CDR3 is missing its conserved last phenylalanine or tryptophan, likely due to a read error. V and J are TRBV11-2 and TRBJ2-3, with 7 bases aligning to TRBD2. The CDR3 contains 15 residues. CDR1 SGHAT and CDR2 FQNNGV come from the germline V gene. The CDR3 protein is CSSSMRLAFTDTQYL. The CDR3, as DNA: TGTTCCAGCAGCATGAGACTAGCCTTCACAGATACGCAGTATCTT.

Judged by abundance, this clone is medium-sized (0.01 to 0.1%). The J gene is TRBJ1-5, the V gene TRBV2; no clear D. The CDR3 sequence is 13 residues long. V lost 1 base and J lost 7, with 8 bases in between. Germline V gene sequence: CDR1 SNHLY, CDR2 FYNNEI. CDR3 amino acids: CASSEGPWQPQHF. The CDR3 region has the DNA TGTGCCAGCAGTGAAGGACCCTGGCAGCCCCAGCATTTT.

By share, this clone counts as medium-sized (0.01 to 0.1%). The chain has TRBV20-1 and TRBJ2-7, with 13 bases matching TRBD2. V was clipped by 1 base and J by 5 bases; unmatched bases: 5. The CDR3 covers 15 residues. Germline assignment: CDR1 DFQATT and CDR2 SNEGSKA (reference sequence). CDR3 bases: TGCAGTGCTAGAGGGTTGGGGACTAGCGGGGACGAGCAGTACTTC. It specifies CSARGLGTSGDEQYF.

The gene calls are TRBV11-2 and TRBJ2-7; D uncertain. The CDR3 has 14 amino acids. CDR1 is SGHAT, CDR2 FQNNGV, per germline. The V end was cut by 2 bases, the J end by 0 bases, with 8 bases between. The CDR3 reads CASSLWVDSYEQYF. The CDR3 nucleotides read TGTGCCAGCAGCTTATGGGTAGACTCCTACGAGCAGTACTTC.

The rearrangement links TRBV19 to TRBJ1-2; tentative D call: TRBD1 (5 bases). The germline gives CDR1 LNHDA, CDR2 SQIVND (reference sequence). This CDR3 comprises 18 residues. Trimming removed 3 bases from V and 1 base from J, with 21 bases in between. CDR3: CASSIDYGGATSNYGYTF. For the CDR3, the DNA is TGTGCCAGTAGTATTGATTATGGAGGGGCGACGAGTAACTATGGCTACACCTTC.

This clone was seen a handful of times. This chain joins TRBV4-1 and TRBJ2-7; no clear D gene. V was shortened by 0 bases and J by 6 bases, with 6 bases between the two germline ends. The CDR3 loop spans 12 amino acids. In germline, CDR1 is MGHRA, CDR2 YSYEKL. CDR3 DNA: TGCGCCAGCAGCCAAGATTTCGGCGAGCAGTACTTC. Amino acid sequence: CASSQDFGEQYF.

In its sample, this clone is medium-sized. The V gene is TRBV19, the J gene TRBJ1-5; D unclear. From germline, CDR1 is LNHDA and CDR2 SQIVND (reference sequence). The CDR3 sequence is 13 residues long. V lost 3 bases to trimming and J lost 2 bases, with 5 bases between them. CDR3 loop: CASSMVRNQPQHF. The CDR3 DNA sequence: TGTGCCAGTAGTATGGTACGCAATCAGCCCCAGCATTTT.

In the case of this clone: In this CDR3 the conserved last residue, phenylalanine or tryptophan, is missing, so a read error is likely. The DNA is omitted, as the CDR3 cannot be located on it reliably, and the CDR3 follows TCRdb's listing. This chain uses TRBV7-3 with TRBJ2-1. With termini counted, the CDR3 has 10 amino acids. Germline V CDR1 and CDR2: SGHTA, FQGTGA. The chain's CDR3 is CASSSYRRIR.

This clone qualifies as medium-sized. The chain couples TRBV4-1 to TRBJ1-5; D unresolved. Germline V gene data show CDR1 as MGHRA and CDR2 as YSYEKL. Trimming stripped 3 bases from V and 0 bases from J, with 9 bases between. CDR3 length: 15 amino acids. CDR3: CASSQDGYSNQPQHF. The CDR3 DNA follows: TGCGCCAGCAGCCAGGACGGATATAGCAATCAGCCCCAGCATTTT.

Many counts were recorded for this clone. The rearrangement uses TRBV7-9 and TRBJ1-2; 7 bases are shared with TRBD1. Looked up from germline, CDR1 is SEHNR and CDR2 is FQNEAQ (reference sequence). The CDR3 runs to 15 residues. Trimming removed 5 bases from V and 6 bases from J; junction bases left unmatched: 12. Written as DNA, the CDR3 is TGTGCCAGCAGCCCCCGGAACAGGGGAGGGGATGGCTACACCTTC. This translates into CASSPRNRGGDGYTF.

This clone is categorized as medium-sized. This CDR3 is CASTPGQGIFSGNTIYF. CDR3 coding DNA: TGTGCCAGCACCCCGGGACAGGGTATCTTCTCTGGAAACACCATATATTTT. The rearrangement uses TRBV2 and TRBJ1-3; 9 bases map to TRBD1. This CDR3 region has 17 residues. Germline V gene sequence: CDR1 SNHLY, CDR2 FYNNEI. V trimming: 7 bases; J trimming: 0 bases; junction bases outside the gene matches: 10.